These 8 T cell receptor beta chains share one sample of origin, sequenced in a study of T cells after yellow fever vaccination. TCRdb analysed the 5' RACE reads with MiXCR anew, one entry per CDR3 protein. The sample consists of about 320,000 distinct CDR3 sequences, around 11% of them appearing once. Sequencing was performed on CD4+ T cells sorted from PBMCs, taken 45 days after the yellow fever booster vaccination. The receptors shown here come from a man younger than 30 who received the YFV17D yellow fever vaccine.

This clonotype was picked up a small number of times. The chain links TRBV6-5 to TRBJ2-3; maybe TRBD2 (5 bases). Germline V gives CDR1 MNHEY, CDR2 SVGAGI. The CDR3 contains 14 residues. V lost 2 bases and J 5 bases, leaving 11 bases between the germline ends. Here the CDR3 reads CASSYTLAGDTQYF. DNA for the CDR3: TGTGCCAGCAGTTACACCCTAGCTGGAGATACGCAGTATTTT.

In its sample, this clonotype was seen a few times. This chain uses TRBV20-1 with TRBJ1-5, with D maybe TRBD1 (5 bases). This CDR3 spans 14 amino acids. V gave up 0 bases and J gave up 7 bases, with 13 bases separating them. From germline, CDR1 is DFQATT and CDR2 SNEGSKA (reference sequence). The CDR3 region has the DNA TGCAGTGCTAGAGATCCTGGGGGTCGGCAGCCCCAGCATTTT. It codes for CSARDPGGRQPQHF.

This clonotype was seen at least ten times. J is TRBJ1-6 and V is TRBV5-1; a possible D gene is TRBD1 (6 bases). The CDR3 is 15 amino acids. V was pared by 4 bases and J by 9 bases, with 17 bases between. Germline lookup yields CDR1 SGHRS and CDR2 YFSETQ. The CDR3 coding sequence is TGCGCCAGCAGCGACGGACGGGGGGGCCGTTCACCCCTCCACTTT. Protein product: CASSDGRGGRSPLHF.

This clonotype was counted between two and nine times. The chain joins TRBV7-9 to TRBJ2-2; the D is unclear. V was pared by 5 bases and J by 2 bases, with 15 bases between. This CDR3 is 16 amino acids long. Looked up from germline, CDR1 is SEHNR and CDR2 is FQNEAQ (reference sequence). CDR3 sequence: CASSLFGRINTGELFF. In DNA form, the CDR3 reads TGTGCCAGCAGCCTATTCGGTCGAATTAACACCGGGGAGCTGTTTTTT.

This clonotype was counted ten times or more. This rearrangement joins TRBV6-2 or TRBV6-3 to TRBJ2-5, with 11 nucleotides matching TRBD2. In germline, CDR1 is MNHEY, CDR2 SVGEGT. Trimming at V came to 5 bases and at J to 3 bases, leaving 5 bases not matched to a gene. CDR3 length equals 15 residues. The CDR3 loop is CASSSALAGEETQYF. The CDR3, as DNA: TGTGCCAGCAGTAGTGCACTAGCGGGGGAAGAGACCCAGTACTTC.

The V and J genes are TRBV24-1 and TRBJ2-1; D is tentatively TRBD1 or TRBD2 (5 bases each). V lost 1 base and J lost 6, with 15 bases in between. The CDR3 runs 16 residues. Germline CDR1 is KGHDR and CDR2 is SFDVKD. The CDR3 sequence is CATSDFVASGPNEQFF. CDR3 DNA sequence: TGTGCCACCAGTGATTTTGTGGCCTCGGGGCCCAATGAGCAGTTCTTC.

Many counts were recorded for this clonotype. The chain employs TRBV7-3 and TRBJ2-6, with D maybe TRBD1 (6 bases). Trimming stripped 2 bases from V and 0 bases from J, with 14 bases between. Germline-derived CDR1 and CDR2 are SGHTA and FQGTGA. This CDR3 contains 18 residues. The CDR3 loop is CASSLVATGFSGANVLTF. As DNA, the CDR3 is TGTGCCAGCAGCTTAGTCGCAACAGGGTTCTCTGGGGCCAACGTCCTGACTTTC.

This clonotype has a count of ten or more. The chain uses TRBV7-9 and TRBJ1-1; 12 nucleotides align to TRBD1. The CDR3 is 17 residues long. Trimming removed 3 bases from V and 5 bases from J; junction bases left unmatched: 10. Germline loops: CDR1 SEHNR, CDR2 FQNEAQ (reference sequence). The CDR3 DNA follows: TGTGCCAGCAGCTTCGGACCGGGACAGGGGGCTGAGACTGAAGCTTTCTTT. Its translation is CASSFGPGQGAETEAFF.